The source of this TCR beta chain is a study of T cells in Graves' hyperthyroidism and ophthalmopathy (dated by TCRdb to between 2018 and 2020). Study-wide context: To identify distinguishing TCR V-J signatures, a discovery cohort of about a hundred patients was used, comprising some 43 with Graves' ophthalmopathy and 57 with stable Graves' hyperthyroidism. In roughly six Graves' hyperthyroidism patients, the study also compared T-cell repertoires from thyroid tissue with T-cell repertoires from blood. After blood sampling, hyperthyroidism patients were treated with methimazole at a starting dose of 30 mg daily, and ophthalmopathy patients were treated with high-dose intravenous methylprednisolone. Prospective prediction of ophthalmopathy was tested in an independent validation cohort of approximately 18 hyperthyroidism patients and roughly 16 patients who later progressed to ophthalmopathy. The paper describes TCR Vbeta CDR3 sequencing of around 140 peripheral blood samples, made up of 43 ophthalmopathy patients, 70 to 80 hyperthyroidism patients and some 17 progressor patients. The 100 discovery patients were randomly split 7:3 into training and test sets. Results and caveats for the whole study, not just this receptor: Sample size was not statistically predetermined, and investigators were not blinded to group allocation. During validation, the model predicted progression to ophthalmopathy a median of around 7 months ahead of onset, with more than 60% sensitivity and almost 75% specificity. Most expanded thyroid clonotypes (frequency above 0.001) were also found in blood, which suggests that blood repertoires may mirror thyroid immune responses. A 13 V-J signature model separated ophthalmopathy from stable hyperthyroidism, with around 90% sensitivity and roughly 81% specificity in cross-validation and 80%/75% in testing.

A patient counted as having stable Graves' hyperthyroidism if no progression to ophthalmopathy occurred over 18 months of follow-up. Hyperthyroidism patients were newly diagnosed, had a disease duration of under 2 months, and were aged 18 to 65 years. Exclusion was applied to patients with uncontrolled infections, other autoimmune diseases, pregnancy or lactation. Diagnoses were based on clinical symptoms, serum thyroxine and TRAb, thyroid ultrasound and orbital computed tomography. Trizol reagent was used to extract total RNA, and RNA quality was then checked on an Agilent 2100 Bioanalyzer. The germline V gene yields SGHTA for CDR1 and FQGNSA for CDR2. Trimming removed 5 bases from V and 6 bases from J; the gene matches leave 7 bases unexplained. CDR3 length: 14 amino acids, cysteine to phenylalanine. The sequence is cut down to CDR3 DNA, 42 bases in frame from base 1. Note on this clonotype: The antigen it binds to is not known. No per-base quality is available; no much larger clone lies one base away.

The TCR beta CDR3 regions were amplified from the RNA transcripts. For the first round of RT-PCR on the TCR CDR3, the HTBI primer set was used together with the Qiagen OneStep RT-PCR kit. The libraries were constructed in a second round of multiplex PCR and then size-selected and purified. The libraries were sequenced on an Illumina HiSeq2000 using paired-end 100 bp reads. On the authors' methods: SOAPnuke was used to process the raw data, with reads discarded if the reads contained adapters or uncalled bases, had a mean Phred below 15, or lacked an exact constant-primer or identifier match. High-quality paired reads were merged with COPE v1.2.5, and unique nucleotide sequences were defined as clonotypes. MiTCR v1.1 was used to align the clonotypes against IMGT TRBV, TRBD and TRBJ reference segments. The analysis was restricted to V-J combinations with a frequency above 0.0001, which together covered just over 98% of the repertoires. A TCS score was defined as the ratio of F50 (clonal expansion) to E x V (chaos), with BLOSUM62-based TCRdist applied between CDR3 peptides within each V-J. Welch's t-statistics and random forest reduced 514 V-J features to roughly 13, which were used in a naive Bayes classifier (R e1071). TCRdb reran the public reads through fastp at Q25 and MiXCR, keeping productive beta chains. One record per CDR3 amino acid sequence lists the most common genes and DNA. The V and J calls were not made by the authors but by TCRdb's processing. This sample lists hundreds of thousands of distinct CDR3 sequences; around 42% were detected once. In total, the top ten clones hold about 7.9% of the sample.

Sequenced input: peripheral blood or thyroid tissue (not recorded which). The chain employs TRBV7-2 and TRBJ1-1; 9 central nucleotides agree with TRBD1. The TCR was taken from a woman younger than 30 with Graves' hyperthyroidism. Donor details come from another sample of the same person, matched by shared clones. The sequenced DNA is TGTGCCAGCAGCCGAATGGGACAGGGTTCTGAAGCTTTCTTT. The encoded protein is CASSRMGQGSEAFF.